This T cell receptor (beta chain) was identified in a study of OX40 agonist ivuxolimab in advanced cancers. Study summary: Patients received intravenous ivuxolimab every 2 weeks at 0.01 to 10 mg/kg. The study's findings and limits: CD4+ and CD8+ T cells in blood underwent clonal expansion by week 6 at 0.1 to 3.0 mg/kg. Patients with a partial response at 0.1-3.0 mg/kg had among the lowest clonal expansion.

Some clones are missing from TCRdb's copy, which holds only in-frame ones; the method was immunoSEQ multiplex PCR. The sample holds about 32,000 clones, more than 80% seen once. Germline-derived CDR1 and CDR2 are MGHRA and YSYEKL. V trimming: 1 base; J trimming: 4 bases; junction bases outside the gene matches: 6. CDR3 length: 16 amino acids. This clone was counted a single time. What it recognizes is unknown. This material consisted of CD4+ or CD8+ T cells sorted from blood, taken in a trial of the OX40 agonist ivuxolimab. The clonotype originates from an adult with an advanced solid tumor such as melanoma, head and neck, liver or kidney cancer. This sequence joins TRBV4-1 and TRBJ2-3; 9 bases are shared with TRBD1. CDR3 sequence: CASSQGPTGGSDTQYF. In DNA, the CDR3 is TGCGCCAGCAGCCAAGGCCCGACAGGGGGGTCAGATACGCAGTATTTT.